This T cell receptor beta chain was captured in a study of PD-1 blockade in classical Hodgkin lymphoma. Overall study results and limits: Baseline diversity was lower in partial responders and progressors than complete responders.

Profiled with immunoSEQ multiplex PCR; TCRdb holds only in-frame clones, not every one. The repertoire holds more than 40,000 clones, with 65% to 80% as singletons. V lost 4 bases and J 4 bases, leaving 11 bases between the germline ends. The CDR3 loop spans 13 amino acids. Germline assignment: CDR1 MGHRA and CDR2 YSYEKL. No patient escaped relapse after autologous stem cell transplantation, and brentuximab vedotin exposure varied. With respect to this clone: The target antigen is unknown.

The chain joins TRBV4-1 to TRBJ2-7, with D unresolved. The sequenced sample was peripheral blood mononuclear cells (PBMCs), obtained at baseline. The TCR was taken from a human donor with classical Hodgkin lymphoma. This CDR3 reads CASSPSTPYEQYF. The CDR3 DNA reads TGCGCCAGCAGCCCCAGTACACCTTACGAGCAGTACTTC.